A selection of T cell receptor beta chains follows, all from one sample in a study of cytomegalovirus exposure and HLA in healthy donors. Clones were sequenced by immunoSEQ multiplex PCR, and TCRdb holds only the in-frame ones, with some missing. The table lists around 110,000 clones, around 81% of them singletons, with under 4% in the top ten. Sequencing used PBMCs. These receptors all come from a woman aged 25-40 years in good health and CMV-seronegative. Each CDR3 is given with its conserved first and last residue. D genes are given only for firm matches. Rows give clone size only sometimes, using once, few, many, or a class for an expanded clone.

>NA|TRBJ2-7|NA|TRBV6-5
CASSQGQGSSYEQYF
TGTGCCAGCAGCCAGGGTCAGGGGAGCTCCTACGAGCAGTACTTC
>NA|TRBJ2-2|NA|TRBV4-3
CASSQEMGSGGELFF
TGCGCCAGCAGCCAAGAAATGGGGAGCGGCGGGGAGCTGTTTTTT
>NA|TRBJ2-7|NA|TRBV6-1
CASSQGPGRSYEQYF
TGTGCCAGCAGTCAGGGGCCGGGAAGGTCCTACGAGCAGTACTTC
>NA|TRBJ2-1|NA|TRBV4-1
CASSQAEGGANEQFF
TGCGCCAGCAGCCAAGCAGAAGGGGGTGCCAATGAGCAGTTCTTC
>TRBD1|TRBJ2-1|NA|TRBV28
CASSSLQGQGSYNEQFF
TGTGCCAGCAGTTCTCTCCAGGGACAGGGTTCCTACAATGAGCAGTTCTTC
>NA|TRBJ2-4|NA|TRBV15
CATSRDKGEGIQYF
TGTGCCACCAGCAGAGATAAGGGTGAGGGCATTCAGTACTTC
>TRBD1|TRBJ2-7|NA|TRBV5-4
CAFGDRGRYEQYF
TGTGCCTTCGGGGACAGGGGGCGATACGAGCAGTACTTC
>TRBD2|TRBJ2-2|NA|TRBV7-3
CASSLRGGKNTGELFF
TGTGCCAGCAGCTTACGGGGGGGAAAGAACACCGGGGAGCTGTTTTTT
>NA|TRBJ2-4|NA|TRBV21-1
CASSKNRGGGILNIQYF
TGTGCCAGCAGCAAAAATCGGGGGGGAGGCATATTAAACATTCAGTACTTC
>NA|TRBJ2-2|NA|TRBV9
CASSVAGAGSTGELFF
TGTGCCAGCAGCGTAGCAGGGGCAGGAAGCACCGGGGAGCTGTTTTTT
>TRBD1|TRBJ2-7|NA|TRBV5-1
CASSLDQGVGEQYF
TGCGCCAGCAGCTTGGACCAGGGGGTGGGTGAGCAGTACTTC
>TRBD2|TRBJ2-2|NA|TRBV27
CRGGGQGAGELFF
TGTCGCGGCGGGGGGCAGGGTGCCGGGGAGCTGTTTTTT
>NA|TRBJ1-2|NA|TRBV15
CATSRGTLGYGYTF
TGTGCCACCAGCAGAGGGACTCTGGGCTATGGCTACACCTTC
>NA|TRBJ1-1|NA|TRBV19
CASSIVLGSTEAFF
TGTGCCAGTAGTATAGTTCTTGGCAGCACTGAAGCTTTCTTT
>TRBD2|TRBJ2-7|NA|TRBV6-5
CASRELAGSHEQYF
TGTGCCAGCAGGGAACTAGCGGGCTCCCACGAGCAGTACTTC
>NA|TRBJ2-5|NA|TRBV6-6
CACSTVSETQYF
TGTGCCTGCTCGACAGTCTCAGAGACCCAGTACTTC
>NA|TRBJ1-2|NA|TRBV9
CASSVGGGAHYGYTF
TGTGCCAGCAGCGTAGGTGGGGGGGCTCACTATGGCTACACCTTC
>TRBD1|TRBJ2-3|NA|TRBV13
CASRNTGVTDTQYF
TGTGCCAGCAGAAACACAGGGGTTACAGATACGCAGTATTTT
>NA|TRBJ2-7|NA|TRBV5-3
CARSPGTPTGLTSYEQYF
TGTGCCAGAAGCCCCGGGACCCCAACAGGGCTAACCTCCTACGAGCAGTACTTC
>TRBD1|TRBJ1-5|few|TRBV10-3
CASSGTGGEDLPQHF
TGTGCCTCATCGGGGACAGGGGGCGAGGATTTGCCCCAGCATTTT
>NA|TRBJ2-7|NA|TRBV27
CASSHRELEAQSRYEQYF
TGTGCCAGCAGTCACCGGGAATTAGAGGCGCAATCTCGCTACGAGCAGTACTTC
>TRBD2|TRBJ2-7|NA|TRBV15
CATSRATSGSAEQYF
TGTGCCACCAGCAGAGCCACTAGCGGGAGCGCCGAGCAGTACTTC
>TRBD2|TRBJ2-1|NA|TRBV6-6
CASEREGLSYNEQFF
TGTGCCAGCGAGCGGGAGGGACTCTCTTACAATGAGCAGTTCTTC
>NA|TRBJ2-7|NA|TRBV6-5
CATHRSTATYEQYF
TGTGCCACCCACAGATCGACAGCGACCTACGAGCAGTACTTC
>TRBD1|TRBJ1-1|NA|TRBV7-9
CASSGGTVNTEAFF
TGTGCCAGCAGCGGAGGGACAGTCAACACTGAAGCTTTCTTT
>TRBD1|TRBJ2-1|NA|TRBV23-1
CASRYRDRSYNEQFF
TGCGCCAGCAGGTACCGGGACAGATCTTACAATGAGCAGTTCTTC
>NA|TRBJ1-2|NA|TRBV21-1
CASSKVNRQAGNGYTF
TGTGCCAGCAGCAAAGTTAATCGGCAGGCGGGGAACGGCTACACCTTC
>NA|TRBJ2-7|NA|TRBV21-1
CASTWGQVSNEQYF
TGTGCCAGCACCTGGGGGCAGGTCAGCAACGAGCAGTACTTC
>TRBD1|TRBJ1-2|NA|TRBV5-1
CASSTGTGVTDGYTF
TGCGCCAGCAGCACAGGGACAGGGGTTACCGATGGCTACACCTTC
>TRBD1|TRBJ1-1|NA|TRBV10-3
CAISPGQGTPEAFF
TGTGCCATCAGCCCGGGACAGGGAACCCCTGAAGCTTTCTTT
>NA|TRBJ2-7|NA|TRBV5-5
CASSLVTGYEQYF
TGTGCCAGCAGCTTGGTAACTGGCTACGAGCAGTACTTC
>TRBD1|TRBJ2-2|NA|TRBV30
CAWRRQGPGELFF
TGTGCCTGGAGAAGACAGGGGCCCGGGGAGCTGTTTTTT
>NA|TRBJ2-3|once|TRBV29-1
CSGREGTDTQYF
TGCAGCGGTAGAGAGGGCACAGATACGCAGTATTTT
>TRBD1|TRBJ1-1|NA|TRBV5-4
CASSPRTGLNTEAFF
TGTGCCAGCAGCCCCCGGACAGGCTTGAACACTGAAGCTTTCTTT
>NA|TRBJ1-3|NA|TRBV7-6
CASSSSSGNTIYF
TGTGCCAGCAGCTCCTCCTCTGGAAACACCATATATTTT
>NA|TRBJ1-4|NA|TRBV28
CASSSGGINEKLFF
TGTGCCAGCAGTTCGGGGGGCATTAATGAAAAACTGTTTTTT
>NA|TRBJ2-7|many|TRBV6-5
CASSYSAGLGYEQYF
TGTGCCAGCAGTTACTCAGCGGGCTTAGGTTACGAGCAGTACTTC
>TRBD1|TRBJ1-2|NA|TRBV7-9
CASSLGEGTANGYTF
TGTGCCAGCAGCTTAGGAGAAGGGACAGCAAATGGCTACACCTTC
>TRBD1|TRBJ1-5|NA|TRBV7-2
CASSLETGGYQPQHF
TGTGCCAGCAGCTTAGAGACAGGGGGCTATCAGCCCCAGCATTTT